This T cell receptor (beta chain) originates from a study of graft-versus-host responses after intestinal transplantation. In the study overall: Induction with anti-thymocyte globulin, then tacrolimus and steroids for 2 to 3 years, was given to all recipients. Overall study findings and caveats: Those patients showing graft-donor T cell macrochimerism displayed high graft-versus-host to host-versus-graft clonal ratios in allografts. Early post-transplant declines in HvG were associated with peak levels of circulating GvH clones. Investigators detected GvH clones in recipient marrow, with some emerging earlier in ileum or blood.

Tissue processing of the graft released intraepithelial and lamina propria lymphocytes from it. TCRdb's copy holds only in-frame clones and misses some; the assay was immunoSEQ multiplex PCR. The sample lists more than 50,000 clones; roughly nine tenths were seen once. In the case of this clone: The target antigen is unknown.

There are 14 residues in the CDR3. V lost 5 bases and J 0 bases, leaving 9 bases between the germline ends. Per the germline V gene, CDR1 is MNHNS and CDR2 is SASEGT. The rearrangement links TRBV6-1 to TRBJ2-3; D is unresolved. Material: ileum tissue, obtained around 350 days after transplant. The receptor's source is a human patient who received an intestinal transplant, so some T cells may come from the graft donor. CDR3 in DNA: TGTGCCAGCAGTAGAGCGATTAGCACAGATACGCAGTATTTT. It specifies CASSRAISTDTQYF.